This entry lists 27 T cell receptor beta chains sequenced from one sample in a study of OX40 agonist ivuxolimab in advanced cancers. The method was immunoSEQ multiplex PCR; TCRdb's version includes in-frame clones alone and lacks a portion of them. The table shows roughly 9,900 clones, with around 79% occurring only once. The sequenced sample was CD4+ or CD8+ T cells sorted from blood, obtained in a trial of the OX40 agonist ivuxolimab. These TCRs come from an adult with an advanced solid tumor such as melanoma, head and neck, liver or kidney cancer.

The chain carries TRBV2 and TRBJ2-7; D is perhaps TRBD1 (6 bases). The germline V gene encodes CDR1 SNHLY and CDR2 FYNNEI. The V gene lost 7 bases and the J gene lost 2 bases, with 9 bases spanning the gap. The CDR3 length is 12 residues. The CDR3 spells CASMRQAYEQYF. CDR3 in DNA: TGTGCCAGCATGCGACAGGCCTACGAGCAGTACTTC.

The count of this clone is one. The chain couples TRBV11-1 to TRBJ1-1; no definite D call. Between the trimmed V and J ends, which lost 1 base and 6 bases, there was a span of 9 bases. The germline CDR1 and CDR2 sequences are SGHAT and FQDESV (reference sequence). CDR3 length: 13 amino acids. As DNA, the CDR3 is TGTGCCAGCAGCTTAGAGGAGAGTCCTGAAGCTTTCTTT. Its translation is CASSLEESPEAFF.

This chain uses TRBV14 with TRBJ2-3; 8 bases align to TRBD2. Trimming cost V 1 base and J 2 bases; bases outside gene matches: 8. CDR3 size: 17 residues. Looked up from germline, CDR1 is SGHDN and CDR2 is FVKESK. The CDR3 loop is CASSQGLSGSITDTQYF. The CDR3 DNA reads TGTGCCAGCAGCCAAGGGTTGAGCGGGAGTATCACAGATACGCAGTATTTT. The whole variable domain, remainder taken from reference TRBV14 and TRBJ2-3, is EAGVTQFPSHSVIEKGQTVTLRCDPISGHDNLYWYRRVMGKEIKFLLHFVKESKQDESGMPNNRFLAERTGGTYSTLKVQPAELEDSGVYFCASSQGLSGSITDTQYFGPGTRLTVL.

J is TRBJ1-2 and V is TRBV27; D gene unclear. The CDR3 extends over 15 amino acids. V shed 2 bases and J shed 2 bases, with 12 bases lying between them. CDR1 is MNHEY and CDR2 is SMNVEV in the germline V gene (reference sequence). The DNA of the CDR3 is TGTGCCAGCAGTTTAACCCACAGCGCAAACTATGGCTACACCTTC. Translating gives CASSLTHSANYGYTF.

On this clone itself: A junction end diverges from the germline sequence, so it may reflect a read error. V gene TRBV27 combines with J gene TRBJ2-2; D is perhaps TRBD1 (6 bases). CDR1 MNHEY and CDR2 SMNVEV come from the germline V gene (reference sequence). The CDR3 extends over 19 amino acids. CDR3 in amino acids: CASSQKTRDTYSEHRGAVF. The CDR3 coding sequence is TGTGCCAGCAGTCAGAAAACCCGGGACACTTACTCCGAACACCGGGGAGCTGTTTTT.

The chain carries TRBV15 and TRBJ1-1; D uncertain. V shed 4 bases and J shed 4 bases, with 7 bases lying between them. In germline, CDR1 is LNHNV, CDR2 YYDKDF (reference sequence). The CDR3 length is 12 residues. CDR3 in amino acids: CATSTEGTEAFF. The CDR3 bases are TGTGCCACCAGCACGGAGGGCACTGAAGCTTTCTTT.

This chain links TRBV28 with TRBJ1-5; D is ambiguous. Germline V gene sequence: CDR1 MDHEN, CDR2 SYDVKM. This CDR3 contains 14 residues. V was shortened by 2 bases and J by 0 bases, with 5 bases between the two germline ends. This chain's CDR3 is CASSLVFSNQPQHF. The CDR3 nucleotides are TGTGCCAGCAGTTTAGTGTTTAGCAATCAGCCCCAGCATTTT.

By frequency in the sample, this clone is medium-sized. V is TRBV6-1 and J is TRBJ2-7; D is unresolved. The CDR3 contains 13 residues. CDR1 MNHNS and CDR2 SASEGT come from the germline V gene. Trimming pared 1 base from V and 0 bases from J, leaving 4 bases between. The CDR3 nucleotides are TGTGCCAGCAGTGAAGGGGGCTCCTACGAGCAGTACTTC. Amino acid sequence: CASSEGGSYEQYF.

The rearrangement links TRBV30 to TRBJ2-2; 8 bases agree with TRBD1. V shed 5 bases and J 4 bases; nucleotides not matched to a gene: 3. The CDR3 is made up of 13 amino acids. CDR1 and CDR2 from the germline V gene are GTSNPN and SVGIG (reference sequence). The chain's CDR3 is CAWGQGTTGELFF. For the CDR3, the DNA is TGTGCCTGGGGACAGGGTACCACCGGGGAGCTGTTTTTT.

The chain joins TRBV7-9 to TRBJ2-1; D is ambiguous. V lost 3 bases, J lost 7 bases, and 10 bases lay in between. This CDR3 region has 13 residues. Germline CDR1 is SEHNR and CDR2 is FQNEAQ (reference sequence). Here the CDR3 reads CASSLTLINEQFF. The CDR3 DNA sequence: TGTGCCAGCAGCTTGACTCTAATTAATGAGCAGTTCTTC.

The chain couples TRBV7-2 to TRBJ2-7, with 10 bases matching TRBD2. Unmatched junction bases numbered 11, after V lost 1 base and J lost 2 bases. Germline values: CDR1 SGHTA, CDR2 FQGNSA. The CDR3 runs to 18 residues. The CDR3 nucleotides are TGTGCCAGCAGCTTAGAGGAGGCTAGCGGGAGTCTCCCCTACGAGCAGTACTTC. It encodes CASSLEEASGSLPYEQYF.

This rearrangement joins TRBV9 to TRBJ1-5, with TRBD1 matching 9 bases. V was clipped by 4 bases and J by 4 bases; unmatched bases: 6. The CDR3 is made up of 15 amino acids. CDR1 is SGDLS and CDR2 is YYNGEE in the germline V gene. The CDR3 loop reads CASSPTGQGNQPQHF. CDR3 sequence (DNA): TGTGCCAGCAGCCCCACAGGACAGGGGAATCAGCCCCAGCATTTT.

The chain links TRBV5-1 to TRBJ2-7, with 8 bases fitting TRBD1. V shed 5 bases, J shed 1 base, and the junction held 11 bases outside the gene matches. The CDR3 extends over 16 amino acids. Germline CDR1 reads SGHRS; CDR2 reads YFSETQ. For the CDR3, the DNA is TGCGCCAGCAGACCTTCCCGGGACAGGTTTTCCTACGAGCAGTACTTC. Its protein is CASRPSRDRFSYEQYF. The entire variable domain, with the rest obtained from reference TRBV5-1 and TRBJ2-7, is as follows: KAGVTQTPRYLIKTRGQQVTLSCSPISGHRSVSWYQQTPGQGLQFLFEYFSETQRNKGNFPGRFSGRQFSNSRSEMNVSTLELGDSALYLCASRPSRDRFSYEQYFGPGTRLTVT.

By share, this clone ranks as medium-sized. The J gene is TRBJ1-2, the V gene TRBV7-9, with 8 bases that match TRBD1. With V trimmed by 5 bases and J by 8 bases, 16 bases remained unmatched. Germline CDR1 SEHNR, CDR2 FQNEAQ (reference sequence). This CDR3 has 16 residues. The CDR3 DNA sequence: TGTGCCAGCAGCCCAGGGACAGGAAAGGCCTTATACGGCTACACCTTC. Translation: CASSPGTGKALYGYTF.

The rearrangement uses TRBV5-8 and TRBJ2-1, with D maybe TRBD1 (6 bases). Deletions cut 0 bases from V and 1 base from J, with 14 bases between. The germline V gene encodes CDR1 SGHTS and CDR2 YDEGEE. The CDR3 is 17 amino acids. This CDR3 is CASSLVQGKFSYNEQFF. For the CDR3, the DNA is TGTGCCAGCAGCTTGGTACAGGGTAAGTTTTCCTACAATGAGCAGTTCTTC.

The gene calls are TRBV7-3 and TRBJ2-7; 8 bases line up with TRBD1. J was trimmed by 2 bases and V by 3 bases; bases with no gene match: 6. CDR3 length: 15 amino acids. The V gene's germline CDR1 is SGHTA and CDR2 FQGTGA. The CDR3 region is CASSLGPGQAYEQYF. The CDR3 DNA reads TGTGCCAGCAGCTTGGGCCCGGGACAGGCCTACGAGCAGTACTTC.

The rearrangement links TRBV27 to TRBJ2-3; TRBD1 aligns across 7 bases. Germline CDR1 is MNHEY and CDR2 is SMNVEV (reference sequence). The CDR3 runs 15 residues. V shed 4 bases and J 1 base; nucleotides not matched to a gene: 5. The CDR3 reads CASSSRQGRTDTQYF. The CDR3 DNA follows: TGTGCCAGCAGTTCCCGACAGGGACGCACAGATACGCAGTATTTT.

The chain uses TRBV29-1 and TRBJ1-1; unclear D gene. Germline-derived CDR1 and CDR2 are SQVTM and ANQGSEA. V shed 4 bases and J shed 7 bases, with 7 bases lying between them. The length of the CDR3 is 10 residues. CDR3 sequence (DNA): TGCAGCGTTGTAACGGGTGAAGCTTTCTTT. It codes for CSVVTGEAFF.

The J gene is TRBJ1-2, the V gene TRBV5-8, with 9 bases lining up with TRBD1. This CDR3 has 11 amino acids. The germline CDR1 and CDR2 sequences are SGHTS and YDEGEE. V lost 4 bases, J lost 13 bases, and 5 bases stayed unmatched. The CDR3 here is CASSLGGQGTF. The CDR3 DNA is TGTGCCAGCAGCCTGGGGGGACAGGGCACCTTC.

The rearrangement uses TRBV7-2 and TRBJ1-5; the match to TRBD1 covers 7 bases. This CDR3 region has 19 residues. V lost 5 bases to trimming and J lost 1 base; unmatched junction nucleotides: 17. Germline-derived CDR1 and CDR2 are SGHTA and FQGNSA. The CDR3 loop is CASSLTTGLGLVSNQPQHF. The CDR3 nucleotides are TGTGCCAGCAGCCTCACGACAGGGCTCGGGTTAGTAAGCAATCAGCCCCAGCATTTT.

This clone was counted once. The chain combines TRBV4-3 with TRBJ2-5; D unclear. The germline CDR1 and CDR2 sequences are LGHNA and YSLEER. The CDR3 runs 16 residues. V lost 0 bases and J lost 7, with 18 bases in between. The CDR3 DNA is TGCGCCAGCAGCCAAGATAAGGCACTGGTTCGAGGGACCCAGTACTTC. Its translation: CASSQDKALVRGTQYF.

The CDR3 DNA is TGCGCCAGCAGCTTAAGGGGGCCCAATGAGCAGTTCTTC. This gives the protein CASSLRGPNEQFF. The chain joins TRBV5-1 to TRBJ2-1; 7 bases align to TRBD1. Germline V gives CDR1 SGHRS, CDR2 YFSETQ. This CDR3 is 13 amino acids long. The V and J ends lost 2 bases and 6 bases, in that order; junction bases with no gene match: 2.

The CDR3 spells CASSLRDTGDEQFF. Written as DNA, the CDR3 is TGTGCCAGCAGTTTAAGGGACACGGGGGATGAGCAGTTCTTC. The chain employs TRBV27 and TRBJ2-1; either TRBD1 or TRBD2 may fit D (6 bases each). From germline, CDR1 is MNHEY and CDR2 SMNVEV (reference sequence). V dropped 2 bases and J dropped 8 bases, with 13 bases sitting between them. The CDR3 loop spans 14 amino acids.

By share, this clone counts as medium-sized. The chain combines TRBV7-2 with TRBJ2-2; D gene uncertain. The CDR3 has 16 residues. Germline values: CDR1 SGHTA, CDR2 FQGNSA. V gave up 2 bases and J gave up 0 bases, with 10 bases separating them. The CDR3 sequence: CASSLYRPPNTGELFF. CDR3 in DNA: TGTGCCAGCAGCTTATACCGACCGCCGAACACCGGGGAGCTGTTTTTT.

V and J are TRBV6-5 and TRBJ2-7; no clear D gene. The CDR3 covers 13 residues. Germline CDR1 is MNHEY and CDR2 is SVGAGI. V dropped 0 bases and J dropped 3 bases, with 6 bases sitting between them. This CDR3 is CASSYSSNYEQYF. The CDR3 DNA sequence: TGTGCCAGCAGTTACTCGAGCAACTACGAGCAGTACTTC.

This chain joins TRBV4-1 and TRBJ1-1, with D possibly TRBD1 on 5 matching bases. In germline, CDR1 is MGHRA, CDR2 YSYEKL. This CDR3 has 13 residues. Trimming took 6 bases from V and 5 from J, leaving 13 bases between them. The DNA for the CDR3 is TGCGCCAGCAGTCTGGGCGGGGGGACTGAAGCTTTCTTT. Its protein is CASSLGGGTEAFF.

This rearrangement joins TRBV5-1 to TRBJ2-7; TRBD1 matches at 9 bases. The V segment lost 7 bases and the J segment 6 bases; nucleotides outside the gene matches: 8. The germline CDR1 and CDR2 sequences are SGHRS and YFSETQ. The length of the CDR3 is 13 residues. The CDR3 sequence is CASARVQGAEQYF. CDR3 coding DNA: TGCGCCAGCGCCCGTGTACAGGGGGCCGAGCAGTACTTC.